The 23 T cell receptor beta chains below come from one sample, sequenced in a study of blood T cell repertoires in COVID-19. Clones were read by immunoSEQ multiplex PCR, and TCRdb kept only the in-frame ones, dropping some. Among about 260,000 clones listed, around four fifths were seen once. Source material: peripheral blood. The receptors were gathered from a woman between 50 and 59 years old who had recovered from COVID-19.

This chain's CDR3 is CASSPPDRAGEQYF. The CDR3 DNA reads TGTGCCAGCAGCCCTCCCGACAGGGCGGGGGAGCAGTACTTC. V is TRBV7-7 and J is TRBJ2-7; D might be TRBD1 (7 bases). The CDR3 loop spans 14 amino acids. Germline CDR1 reads SSHAT; CDR2 reads FNYEAQ (reference sequence). With 5 bases removed from V and 7 bases from J, the gap between germline ends came to 18 bases. The full variable domain, its missing parts supplied by reference TRBV7-7 and TRBJ2-7, is GAGVSQSPRYKVTKRGQDVTLRCDPISSHATLYWYQQALGQGPEFLTYFNYEAQPDKSGLPSDRFSAERPEGSISTLTIQRTEQRDSAMYRCASSPPDRAGEQYFGPGTRLTVT.

The genes are TRBV19 and TRBJ2-6; possible D gene TRBD1, 6 bases. Germline CDR1 and CDR2: LNHDA and SQIVND (reference sequence). The length of the CDR3 is 17 residues. Trimming cost V 6 bases and J 0 bases, with 15 bases left between them. CDR3 region: CASRWGQPGSGANVLTF. The CDR3 DNA reads as TGTGCCAGTAGATGGGGGCAGCCGGGCTCTGGGGCCAACGTCCTGACTTTC.

The gene calls are TRBV12-2 and TRBJ1-6; TRBD1 is the table's D call, not checked against the DNA. TRBV12-2 is flagged as a pseudogene. This CDR3 has 16 amino acids. The CDR3 is CASRLSTGAYNSPLHF. CDR3 sequence (DNA): TGTGCAAGTCGCTTATCTACAGGGGCCTATAATTCACCCCTCCACTTT.

The chain uses TRBV30 and TRBJ2-5; 8 bases are a match to TRBD2. The CDR3 contains 14 residues. The junction had 4 bases not matched to a gene; V was cut back by 1 base and J by 3 bases. Germline lookup yields CDR1 GTSNPN and CDR2 SVGIG (reference sequence). The CDR3 DNA sequence: TGTGCCTGGAGTGGAGGACTAGCCGAAGAGACCCAGTACTTC. It specifies CAWSGGLAEETQYF.

The CDR3, as DNA: TGTGCCAGCAGCTTTCCCTCAGGGACCGGGGAGCTGTTTTTT. Its translation is CASSFPSGTGELFF. This chain uses TRBV7-2 with TRBJ2-2, with D possibly matching TRBD1 (5 bases). This CDR3 spans 14 amino acids. Trimming left V 3 bases short and J 5 bases short, with 10 bases between. Germline V gene data show CDR1 as SGHTA and CDR2 as FQGNSA.

This chain connects TRBV30 to TRBJ2-3, with TRBD1 matching 7 bases. Germline-derived CDR1 and CDR2 are GTSNPN and SVGIG (reference sequence). The CDR3 spans 13 residues. V was clipped by 4 bases and J by 4 bases; unmatched bases: 5. The CDR3 is CAWTRGRSDTQYF. CDR3 DNA sequence: TGTGCCTGGACGAGGGGGCGGTCAGATACGCAGTATTTT.

J is TRBJ1-5 and V is TRBV30; D is uncertain. Germline V gene data show CDR1 as GTSNPN and CDR2 as SVGIG (reference sequence). The CDR3 consists of 13 residues. V lost 0 bases and J lost 5, with 8 bases in between. CDR3 in amino acids: CAWSVSLDQPQHF. CDR3 nucleotide sequence: TGTGCCTGGAGTGTTTCCCTCGATCAGCCCCAGCATTTT.

V is TRBV18 and J is TRBJ1-2; tentatively, D is TRBD1 (6 bases). Trimming stripped 3 bases from V and 2 bases from J, with 16 bases between. Germline assignment: CDR1 KGHSH and CDR2 LQKENI. This CDR3 has 16 residues. CDR3 nucleotides: TGTGCCAGCTCACCCTGGGACATCCTAGAGAACTATGGCTACACCTTC. The encoded protein is CASSPWDILENYGYTF.

The rearrangement links TRBV4-3 to TRBJ1-6; 7 bases line up with TRBD1. V gave up 0 bases and J gave up 9 bases; unmatched junction bases: 5. The CDR3 spans 15 residues. In germline, CDR1 is LGHNA, CDR2 YSLEER. The CDR3 DNA is TGCGCCAGCAGCCAAGATCTAGGGGGCGGTTCACCCCTCCACTTT. Amino acids: CASSQDLGGGSPLHF.

The chain links TRBV13 to TRBJ2-5, with 8 bases identical to TRBD1. CDR3 size: 16 residues. CDR1 and CDR2 (germline): PRHDT, FYEKMQ (reference sequence). The J segment lost 5 bases and the V segment lost 5 bases, leaving 13 bases of the junction unmatched. The CDR3, as DNA: TGTGCCAGCAGCGAATATAGCAGGGGGCGGCGGGAGACCCAGTACTTC. This translates into CASSEYSRGRRETQYF.

This clone has just one count. The chain uses TRBV6-1 and TRBJ2-7; 9 bases align to TRBD1. CDR3 size: 15 residues. Germline V CDR1 and CDR2: MNHNS, SASEGT. V shed 5 bases, J shed 4 bases, and the junction held 9 bases outside the gene matches. The CDR3 loop is CASSHGTGKRYEQYF. The CDR3 bases are TGTGCCAGCAGTCACGGGACAGGGAAAAGGTACGAGCAGTACTTC.

The chain couples TRBV5-5 to TRBJ2-1; TRBD2 is a possible D gene (5 bases). The V gene lost 4 bases and the J gene lost 2 bases, with 7 bases spanning the gap. The germline CDR1 and CDR2 sequences are SGHKS and YYEKEE (reference sequence). The CDR3 covers 13 residues. CDR3 DNA sequence: TGTGCCAGCAGCCCCGGGACCTACAATGAGCAGTTCTTC. Amino acid sequence: CASSPGTYNEQFF.

The chain joins TRBV19 to TRBJ1-5; a possible D gene is TRBD1 (5 bases). This CDR3 has 14 residues. V lost 2 bases to trimming and J lost 4 bases, with 9 bases between them. Germline assignment: CDR1 LNHDA and CDR2 SQIVND (reference sequence). In nucleotides, the CDR3 is TGTGCCAGTAGTATATGGGGGGGAAATCAGCCCCAGCATTTT. Its protein product is CASSIWGGNQPQHF. Variable domain in full (rest from reference TRBV19 and TRBJ1-5): DGGITQSPKYLFRKEGQNVTLSCEQNLNHDAMYWYRQDPGQGLRLIYYSQIVNDFQKGDIAEGYSVSREKKESFPLTVTSAQKNPTAFYLCASSIWGGNQPQHFGDGTRLSIL.

V is TRBV28 and J is TRBJ2-6; D possibly corresponds to TRBD1 (5 bases). CDR1 and CDR2 (germline): MDHEN, SYDVKM. The V end lost 8 bases, the J end lost 0 bases, and 8 bases lay between the germline ends. The length of the CDR3 is 14 residues. The CDR3 DNA is TGTGCCAGCGGGGCCCGCTCTGGGGCCAACGTCCTGACTTTC. Residues: CASGARSGANVLTF.

The chain employs TRBV24-1 and TRBJ1-1, with a possible D match to TRBD1 (5 bases). V was cut by 2 bases and J by 5 bases, with 11 bases left in between. Germline loops: CDR1 KGHDR, CDR2 SFDVKD. The CDR3 extends over 14 amino acids. The CDR3 bases are TGTGCCACCAGTGATTCAGGGTGGACGACTGAAGCTTTCTTT. It specifies CATSDSGWTTEAFF.

This chain joins TRBV30 and TRBJ2-7; weak D call: TRBD1 (6 bases). V gave up 2 bases and J gave up 6 bases, with 14 bases separating them. Germline CDR1 reads GTSNPN; CDR2 reads SVGIG (reference sequence). This CDR3 is 13 amino acids long. The CDR3, as DNA: TGTGCCTGGAGTTTAGACAGGACGAGCGAGCAGTACTTC. This gives the protein CAWSLDRTSEQYF.

V is TRBV6-2 or TRBV6-3 and J is TRBJ2-7, with 10 bases identical to TRBD1. The germline CDR1 and CDR2 sequences are MNHEY and SVGEGT. The CDR3 consists of 16 residues. Trimming took 3 bases from V and 2 from J; bases not matched to a gene: 7. The CDR3 reads CASSYSGTGVAYEQYF. The DNA for the CDR3 is TGTGCCAGCAGTTATTCCGGGACAGGGGTAGCCTACGAGCAGTACTTC.

The chain employs TRBV9 and TRBJ2-3, with 14 bases that match TRBD2. The junction had 6 bases not matched to a gene; V was cut back by 3 bases and J by 3 bases. Per the germline V gene, CDR1 is SGDLS and CDR2 is YYNGEE. This CDR3 comprises 17 residues. The CDR3 DNA reads TGTGCCAGCAGCGCGACTAGCGGGAGGGGGAGGACAGATACGCAGTATTTT. Translation: CASSATSGRGRTDTQYF.

The gene calls are TRBV28 and TRBJ1-6; no definite D call. CDR3 length: 11 residues. Germline V lookup: CDR1 MDHEN, CDR2 SYDVKM. Trimming shortened V by 6 bases and J by 7 bases, and 4 bases separated the two germline ends. The CDR3 here is CASRENSPLHF. CDR3 nucleotide sequence: TGTGCCAGCAGGGAGAATTCACCCCTCCACTTT.

The chain links TRBV4-2 to TRBJ2-1; 8 nucleotides agree with TRBD2. The CDR3 totals 17 residues. V lost 0 bases and J lost 3; bases outside the gene matches: 7. Germline values: CDR1 LGHNA, CDR2 YNFKEQ. In nucleotides, the CDR3 is TGTGCCAGCAGCCAAGATTTTCCAGCGGGGGACTACAATGAGCAGTTCTTC. Its protein is CASSQDFPAGDYNEQFF.

Here the CDR3 reads CASSTPGNTIYF. CDR3 nucleotide sequence: TGTGCCAGCAGCACACCGGGGAACACCATATATTTT. The chain carries TRBV7-2 and TRBJ1-3; D remains ambiguous. There are 12 residues in the CDR3. Germline CDR1 is SGHTA and CDR2 is FQGNSA. V lost 5 bases, J lost 7 bases, and 9 bases lay in between.

V and J are TRBV5-1 and TRBJ2-2; 7 nucleotides agree with TRBD1. From germline, CDR1 is SGHRS and CDR2 YFSETQ. The CDR3 spans 13 residues. Trimming took 4 bases from V and 8 from J; bases not matched to a gene: 5. The CDR3 coding sequence is TGCGCCAGCAGCGGGGACAGCGGAGGGGAGCTGTTTTTT. Translated: CASSGDSGGELFF.

The rearrangement links TRBV6-5 to TRBJ2-2; D might be TRBD1 (6 bases). This CDR3 has 15 amino acids. CDR1 and CDR2 (germline): MNHEY, SVGAGI. Trimming stripped 5 bases from V and 3 bases from J, with 13 bases between. CDR3 region: CASSIQTGYTGELFF. As DNA, the CDR3 is TGTGCCAGCAGTATACAGACAGGCTACACCGGGGAGCTGTTTTTT.